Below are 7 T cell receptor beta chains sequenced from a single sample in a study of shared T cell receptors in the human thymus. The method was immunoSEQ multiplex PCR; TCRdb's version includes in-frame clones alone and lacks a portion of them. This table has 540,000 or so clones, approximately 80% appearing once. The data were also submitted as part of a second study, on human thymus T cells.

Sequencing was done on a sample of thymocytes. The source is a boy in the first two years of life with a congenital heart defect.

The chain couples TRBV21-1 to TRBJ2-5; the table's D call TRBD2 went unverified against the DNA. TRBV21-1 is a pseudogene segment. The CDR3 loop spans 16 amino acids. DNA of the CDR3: TGTGCCAGCAGGTGCACTAGCGGGAGAAACCAAGAGACCCAGTACTTC. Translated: CASRCTSGRNQETQYF.

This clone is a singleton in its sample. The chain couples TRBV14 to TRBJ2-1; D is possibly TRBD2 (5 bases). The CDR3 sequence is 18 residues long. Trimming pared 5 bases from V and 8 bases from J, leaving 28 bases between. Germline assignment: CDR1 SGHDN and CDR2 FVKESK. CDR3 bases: TGTGCCAGCAGCGTAGAGGGTCAGACCCGGCAACACGTGGATGAGCAGTTCTTC. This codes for CASSVEGQTRQHVDEQFF.

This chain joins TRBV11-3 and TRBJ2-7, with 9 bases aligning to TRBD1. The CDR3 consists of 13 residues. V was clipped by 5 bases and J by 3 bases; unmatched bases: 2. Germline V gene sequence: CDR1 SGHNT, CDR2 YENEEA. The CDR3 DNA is TGTGCCAGCAGCCCGGGACAGGGCTACGAGCAGTACTTC. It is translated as CASSPGQGYEQYF.

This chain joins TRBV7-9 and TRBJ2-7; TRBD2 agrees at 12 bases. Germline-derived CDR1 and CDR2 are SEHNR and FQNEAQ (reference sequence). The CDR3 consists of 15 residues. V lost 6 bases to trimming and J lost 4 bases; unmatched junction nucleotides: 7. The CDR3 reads CASSPTSGSVYEQYF. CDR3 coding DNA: TGTGCCAGCAGTCCGACTAGCGGGAGCGTGTACGAGCAGTACTTC.

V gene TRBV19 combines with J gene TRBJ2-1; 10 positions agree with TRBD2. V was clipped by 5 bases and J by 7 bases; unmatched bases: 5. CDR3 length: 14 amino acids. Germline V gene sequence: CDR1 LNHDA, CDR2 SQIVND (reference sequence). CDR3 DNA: TGTGCCAGTAGTGTAGCGGGAGGCGGAAATGAGCAGTTCTTC. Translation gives CASSVAGGGNEQFF.

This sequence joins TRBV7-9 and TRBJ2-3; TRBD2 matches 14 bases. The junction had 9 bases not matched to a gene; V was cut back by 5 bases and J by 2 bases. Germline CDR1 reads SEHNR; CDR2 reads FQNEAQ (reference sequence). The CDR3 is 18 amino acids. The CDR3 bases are TGTGCCAGCAGCGGACGCGCGACTAGCGGGAGGGCCACAGATACGCAGTATTTT. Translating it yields CASSGRATSGRATDTQYF.

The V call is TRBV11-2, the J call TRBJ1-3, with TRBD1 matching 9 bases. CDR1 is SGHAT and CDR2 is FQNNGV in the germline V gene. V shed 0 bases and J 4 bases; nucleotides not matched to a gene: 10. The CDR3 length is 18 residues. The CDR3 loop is CASSLERFGTGPGNTIYF. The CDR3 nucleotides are TGTGCCAGCAGCTTAGAGCGCTTCGGGACAGGGCCCGGAAACACCATATATTTT. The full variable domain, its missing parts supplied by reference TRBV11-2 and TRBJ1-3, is EAGVAQSPRYKIIEKRQSVAFWCNPISGHATLYWYQQILGQGPKLLIQFQNNGVVDDSQLPKDRFSAERLKGVDSTLKIQPAKLEDSAVYLCASSLERFGTGPGNTIYFGEGSWLTVV.